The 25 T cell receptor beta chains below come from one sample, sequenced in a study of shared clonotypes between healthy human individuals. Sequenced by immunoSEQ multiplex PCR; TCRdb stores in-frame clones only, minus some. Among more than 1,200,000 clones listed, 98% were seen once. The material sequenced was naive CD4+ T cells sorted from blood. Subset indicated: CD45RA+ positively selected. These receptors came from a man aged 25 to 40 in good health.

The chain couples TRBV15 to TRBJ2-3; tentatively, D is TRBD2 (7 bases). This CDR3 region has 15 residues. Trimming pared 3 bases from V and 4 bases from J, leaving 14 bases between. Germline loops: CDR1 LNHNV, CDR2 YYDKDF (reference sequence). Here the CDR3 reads CATSRAGAGADTQYF. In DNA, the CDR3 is TGTGCCACCAGCAGGGCAGGGGCGGGAGCAGATACGCAGTATTTT.

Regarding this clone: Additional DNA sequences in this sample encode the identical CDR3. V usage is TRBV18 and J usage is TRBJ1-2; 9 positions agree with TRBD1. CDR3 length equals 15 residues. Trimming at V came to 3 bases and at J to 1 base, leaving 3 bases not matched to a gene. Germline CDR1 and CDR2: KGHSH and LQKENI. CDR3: CASSPGQGNNYGYTF. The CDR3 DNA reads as TGTGCCAGCTCACCGGGACAGGGAAATAACTATGGCTACACCTTC.

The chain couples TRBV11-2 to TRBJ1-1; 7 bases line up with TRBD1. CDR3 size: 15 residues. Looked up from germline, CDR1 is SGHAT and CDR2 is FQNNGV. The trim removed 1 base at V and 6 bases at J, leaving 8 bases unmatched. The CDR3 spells CASSLGAGGVSEAFF. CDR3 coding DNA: TGTGCCAGCAGCTTAGGAGCAGGGGGTGTGTCTGAAGCTTTCTTT.

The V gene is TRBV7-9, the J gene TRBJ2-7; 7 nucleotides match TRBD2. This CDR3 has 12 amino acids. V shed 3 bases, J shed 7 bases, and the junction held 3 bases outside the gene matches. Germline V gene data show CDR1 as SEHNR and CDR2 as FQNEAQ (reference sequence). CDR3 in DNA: TGTGCCAGCAGCTTTGCGGGGGAAGAGCAGTACTTC. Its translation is CASSFAGEEQYF.

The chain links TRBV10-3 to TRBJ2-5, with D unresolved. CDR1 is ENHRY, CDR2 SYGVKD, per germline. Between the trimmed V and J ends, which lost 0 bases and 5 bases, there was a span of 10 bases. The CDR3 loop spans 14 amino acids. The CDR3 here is CAISESRAAETQYF. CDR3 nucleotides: TGTGCCATCAGTGAGTCAAGGGCGGCGGAGACCCAGTACTTC.

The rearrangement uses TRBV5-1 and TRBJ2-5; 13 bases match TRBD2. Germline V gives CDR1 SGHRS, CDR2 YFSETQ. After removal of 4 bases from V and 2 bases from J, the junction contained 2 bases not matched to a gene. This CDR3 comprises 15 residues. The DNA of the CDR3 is TGCGCCAGCAGCATGGGACTAGCGGGGCAAGAGACCCAGTACTTC. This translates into CASSMGLAGQETQYF.

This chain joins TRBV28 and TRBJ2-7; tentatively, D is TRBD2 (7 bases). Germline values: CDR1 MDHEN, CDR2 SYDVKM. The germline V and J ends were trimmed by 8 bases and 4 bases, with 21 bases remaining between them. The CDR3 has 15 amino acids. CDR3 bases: TGTGCCAGCGGAGCCCCGTCGGGGGGCTTGTACGAGCAGTACTTC. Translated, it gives CASGAPSGGLYEQYF.

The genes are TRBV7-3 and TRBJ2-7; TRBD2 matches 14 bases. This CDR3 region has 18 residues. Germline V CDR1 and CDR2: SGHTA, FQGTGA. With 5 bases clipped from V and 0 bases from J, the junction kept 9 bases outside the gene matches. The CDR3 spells CASSLGTSGSHSSYEQYF. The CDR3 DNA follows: TGTGCCAGCAGCCTCGGGACTAGCGGGAGCCATAGCTCCTACGAGCAGTACTTC.

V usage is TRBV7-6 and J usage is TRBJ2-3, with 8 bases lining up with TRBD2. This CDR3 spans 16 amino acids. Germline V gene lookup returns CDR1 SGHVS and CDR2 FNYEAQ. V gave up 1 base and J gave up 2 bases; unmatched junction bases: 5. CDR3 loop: CASSLGTGGPTDTQYF. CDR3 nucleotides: TGTGCCAGCAGCTTAGGAACGGGAGGGCCCACAGATACGCAGTATTTT.

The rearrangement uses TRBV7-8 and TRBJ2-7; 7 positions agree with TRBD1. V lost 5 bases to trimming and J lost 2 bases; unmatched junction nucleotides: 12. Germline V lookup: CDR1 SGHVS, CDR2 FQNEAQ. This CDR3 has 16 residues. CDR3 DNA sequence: TGTGCCAGCAGCCACCACCGGGACAGAGTAACCTACGAGCAGTACTTC. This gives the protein CASSHHRDRVTYEQYF.

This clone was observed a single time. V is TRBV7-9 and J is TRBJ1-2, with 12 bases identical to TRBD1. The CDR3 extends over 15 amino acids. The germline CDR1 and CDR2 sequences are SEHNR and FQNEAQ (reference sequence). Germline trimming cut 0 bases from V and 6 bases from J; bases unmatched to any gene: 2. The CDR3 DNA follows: TGTGCCAGCAGCTTAGCCGGGACAGGGGGCAATGGCTACACCTTC. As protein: CASSLAGTGGNGYTF.

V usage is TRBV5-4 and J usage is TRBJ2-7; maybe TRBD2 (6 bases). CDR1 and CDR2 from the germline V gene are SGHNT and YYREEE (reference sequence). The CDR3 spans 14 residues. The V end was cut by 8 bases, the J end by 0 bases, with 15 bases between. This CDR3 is CASRLSGNSYEQYF. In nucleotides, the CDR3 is TGTGCCAGTCGACTTAGCGGTAACTCCTACGAGCAGTACTTC.

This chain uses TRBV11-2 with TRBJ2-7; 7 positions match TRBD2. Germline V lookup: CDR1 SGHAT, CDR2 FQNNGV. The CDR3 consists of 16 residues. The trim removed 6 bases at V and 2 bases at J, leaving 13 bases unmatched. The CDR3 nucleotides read TGTGCCAGCAGTCGCACTCGACTAGCCGCCCCCTACGAGCAGTACTTC. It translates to CASSRTRLAAPYEQYF.

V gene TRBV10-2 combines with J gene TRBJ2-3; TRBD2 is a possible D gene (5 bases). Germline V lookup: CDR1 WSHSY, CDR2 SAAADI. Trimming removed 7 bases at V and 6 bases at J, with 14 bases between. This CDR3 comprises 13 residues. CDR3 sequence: CASIRSRGDTQYF. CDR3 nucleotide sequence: TGCGCCAGCATAAGATCTCGCGGGGATACGCAGTATTTT.

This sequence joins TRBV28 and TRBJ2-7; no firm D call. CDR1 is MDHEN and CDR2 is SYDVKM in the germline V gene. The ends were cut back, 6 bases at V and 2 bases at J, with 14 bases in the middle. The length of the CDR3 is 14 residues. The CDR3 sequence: CASSAIRSTYEQYF. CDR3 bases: TGTGCCAGCAGCGCGATAAGGTCTACCTACGAGCAGTACTTC.

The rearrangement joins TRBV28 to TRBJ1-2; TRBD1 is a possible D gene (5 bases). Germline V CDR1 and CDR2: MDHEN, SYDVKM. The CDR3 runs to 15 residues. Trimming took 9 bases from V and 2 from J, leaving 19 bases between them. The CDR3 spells CASYGGFGLNYGYTF. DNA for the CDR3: TGTGCCAGTTACGGGGGATTCGGCCTAAACTATGGCTACACCTTC.

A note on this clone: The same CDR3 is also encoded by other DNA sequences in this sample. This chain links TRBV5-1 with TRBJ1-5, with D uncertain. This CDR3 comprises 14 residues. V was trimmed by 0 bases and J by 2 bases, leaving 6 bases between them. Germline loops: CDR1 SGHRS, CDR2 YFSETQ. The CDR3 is CASSLEGGNQPQHF. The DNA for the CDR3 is TGCGCCAGCAGCTTGGAGGGCGGCAATCAGCCCCAGCATTTT.

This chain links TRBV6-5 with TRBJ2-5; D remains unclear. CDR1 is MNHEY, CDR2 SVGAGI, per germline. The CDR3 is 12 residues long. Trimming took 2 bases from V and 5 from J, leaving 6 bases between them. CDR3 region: CASSYNWETQYF. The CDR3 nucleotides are TGTGCCAGCAGTTACAACTGGGAGACCCAGTACTTC.

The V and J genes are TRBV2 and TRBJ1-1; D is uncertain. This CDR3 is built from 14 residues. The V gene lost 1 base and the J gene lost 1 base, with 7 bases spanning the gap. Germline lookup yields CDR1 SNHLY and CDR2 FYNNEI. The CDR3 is CASSEVGSNTEAFF. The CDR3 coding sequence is TGTGCCAGCAGTGAAGTAGGGTCGAACACTGAAGCTTTCTTT.

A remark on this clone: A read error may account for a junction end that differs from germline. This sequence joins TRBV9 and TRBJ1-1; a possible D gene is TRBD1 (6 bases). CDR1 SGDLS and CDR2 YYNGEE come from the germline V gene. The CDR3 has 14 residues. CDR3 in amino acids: CASNVAGGDTEAFF. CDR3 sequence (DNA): TGTGCCAGCAACGTAGCGGGGGGCGACACTGAAGCTTTCTTT. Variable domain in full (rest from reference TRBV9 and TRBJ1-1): DSGVTQTPKHLITATGQRVTLRCSPRSGDLSVYWYQQSLDQGLQFLIQYYNGEERAKGNILERFSAQQFPDLHSELNLSSLELGDSALYFCASNVAGGDTEAFFGQGTRLTVV.

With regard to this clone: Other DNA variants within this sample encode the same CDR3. The CDR3 protein is CASSPYNEQFF. CDR3 DNA sequence: TGTGCCAGCAGCCCTTACAATGAGCAGTTCTTC. The V and J genes are TRBV2 and TRBJ2-1; D gene uncertain. V dropped 6 bases and J dropped 4 bases, with 4 bases sitting between them. The length of the CDR3 is 11 residues. CDR1 is SNHLY, CDR2 FYNNEI, per germline.

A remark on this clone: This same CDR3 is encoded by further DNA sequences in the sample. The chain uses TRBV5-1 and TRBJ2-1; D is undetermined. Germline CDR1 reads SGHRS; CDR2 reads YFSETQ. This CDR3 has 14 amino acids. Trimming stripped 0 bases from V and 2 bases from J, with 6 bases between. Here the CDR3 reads CASSLEGPYNEQFF. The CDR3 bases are TGCGCCAGCAGCTTGGAAGGACCCTACAATGAGCAGTTCTTC.

The DNA of the CDR3 is TGTGCCAGCAGATCCGGGACCTCTCTCTACGAGCAGTACTTC. Encoded protein: CASRSGTSLYEQYF. The chain has TRBV28 and TRBJ2-7; D might be TRBD1 or TRBD2, each matching 5 bases. Trimming took off 6 bases at V and 3 bases at J, with 15 bases between the two ends. This CDR3 contains 14 residues. Germline CDR1 MDHEN, CDR2 SYDVKM.

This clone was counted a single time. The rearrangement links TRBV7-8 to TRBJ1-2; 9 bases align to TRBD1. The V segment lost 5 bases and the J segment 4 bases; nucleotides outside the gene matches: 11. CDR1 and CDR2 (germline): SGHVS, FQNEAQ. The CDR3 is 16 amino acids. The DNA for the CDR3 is TGTGCCAGCAGCAATCGACCGGGACAGGGAACCTATGGCTACACCTTC. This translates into CASSNRPGQGTYGYTF.

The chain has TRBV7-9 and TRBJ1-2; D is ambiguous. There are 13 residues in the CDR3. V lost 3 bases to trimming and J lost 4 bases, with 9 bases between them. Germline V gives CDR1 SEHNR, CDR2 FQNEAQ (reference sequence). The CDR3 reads CASSFARLYGYTF. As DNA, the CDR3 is TGTGCCAGCAGCTTCGCCAGGCTCTATGGCTACACCTTC.